The rows below give T cell receptor beta chains drawn from one sample of a study of blood T cell repertoires in COVID-19. Repertoires were generated with immunoSEQ multiplex PCR, while TCRdb's copy carries only in-frame clones and drops some. Here the sample spans about 130,000 clones, around three quarters being singletons. Sequencing was carried out using peripheral blood. The receptors come from a man in his forties or fifties with active or convalescent COVID-19. The CDR3 runs from the conserved cysteine through the conserved F or W. D genes are given only for firm matches. Clone size is given for some rows only: seen once, a few or many times, or a class if the clone is expanded.

v_call: TRBV5-1
clone_size: .
d_call: TRBD1
j_call: TRBJ1-1
cdr3_nt: TGCGCCAGCAGCCCCCTTGGGACAGAAATTACCACTGAAGCTTTCTTT
cdr3_aa: CASSPLGTEITTEAFF

v_call: TRBV28
clone_size: .
d_call: TRBD1
j_call: TRBJ1-1
cdr3_nt: TGTGCCAGCAGTTTCCCGGACAGGGACAACACTGAAGCTTTCTTT
cdr3_aa: CASSFPDRDNTEAFF

v_call: TRBV9
clone_size: .
d_call: .
j_call: TRBJ2-7
cdr3_nt: TGTGCCAGCAGCGTGTCCCGGCTGGGCATCGACGAGCAGTACTTC
cdr3_aa: CASSVSRLGIDEQYF

v_call: TRBV7-2
clone_size: .
d_call: TRBD2
j_call: TRBJ2-7
cdr3_nt: TGTGCCAGCAGCCCCGTAGGAGCGGGGAACTACGAGCAGTACTTC
cdr3_aa: CASSPVGAGNYEQYF

v_call: TRBV14
clone_size: .
d_call: .
j_call: TRBJ2-1
cdr3_nt: TGTGCCAGCAGCCAGTCCGGGAGCGAGCAGTTCTTC
cdr3_aa: CASSQSGSEQFF

v_call: TRBV28
clone_size: .
d_call: .
j_call: TRBJ2-6
cdr3_nt: TGTGCCAGTAACTCTGGGGCCAACGTCCTGACTTTC
cdr3_aa: CASNSGANVLTF

v_call: TRBV30
clone_size: .
d_call: .
j_call: TRBJ2-7
cdr3_nt: TGTGCCTGGAGCCCTGCGCCCGTCGTCGCCTACGAGCAGTACTTC
cdr3_aa: CAWSPAPVVAYEQYF

v_call: TRBV4-1
clone_size: .
d_call: .
j_call: TRBJ2-4
cdr3_nt: TGCGCCAGCAGCCAAGATTCACAGGGCTTGGGTACCAAAAACATTCAGTACTTC
cdr3_aa: CASSQDSQGLGTKNIQYF

v_call: TRBV2
clone_size: .
d_call: .
j_call: TRBJ2-5
cdr3_nt: TGTGCCAGCAGTGATACCAGACAAGAGACCCAGTACTTC
cdr3_aa: CASSDTRQETQYF

v_call: TRBV7-9
clone_size: .
d_call: TRBD2
j_call: TRBJ2-1
cdr3_nt: TGTGCCAGCAGCTTAAGCGGTAGCGGGATTTGGGATGAGCAGTTCTTC
cdr3_aa: CASSLSGSGIWDEQFF

v_call: TRBV11-1
clone_size: .
d_call: .
j_call: TRBJ2-2
cdr3_nt: TGTGCCAGCAGCTTAATTGCGGGCACCGGGGAGCTGTTTTTT
cdr3_aa: CASSLIAGTGELFF

v_call: TRBV5-6
clone_size: .
d_call: TRBD1
j_call: TRBJ2-5
cdr3_nt: TGTGCCAGCAGCTGGGGGACAGGGAGTGGGGAGACCCAGTACTTC
cdr3_aa: CASSWGTGSGETQYF

v_call: TRBV11-2
clone_size: .
d_call: .
j_call: TRBJ2-2
cdr3_nt: TGTGCCAGCAGCTTAGATAGATCTCACACCGGGGAGCTGTTTTTT
cdr3_aa: CASSLDRSHTGELFF

v_call: TRBV24-1
clone_size: few
d_call: .
j_call: TRBJ1-2
cdr3_nt: TGTGCCACCAGTGATCCCACGAAGGATGCGGCCCATGGCTACACCTTC
cdr3_aa: CATSDPTKDAAHGYTF

v_call: TRBV3-1/TRBV3-2
clone_size: .
d_call: .
j_call: TRBJ1-5
cdr3_nt: TGTGCCAGCAGCCAAGAGATCGAGCAGCCCCAGCATTTT
cdr3_aa: CASSQEIEQPQHF